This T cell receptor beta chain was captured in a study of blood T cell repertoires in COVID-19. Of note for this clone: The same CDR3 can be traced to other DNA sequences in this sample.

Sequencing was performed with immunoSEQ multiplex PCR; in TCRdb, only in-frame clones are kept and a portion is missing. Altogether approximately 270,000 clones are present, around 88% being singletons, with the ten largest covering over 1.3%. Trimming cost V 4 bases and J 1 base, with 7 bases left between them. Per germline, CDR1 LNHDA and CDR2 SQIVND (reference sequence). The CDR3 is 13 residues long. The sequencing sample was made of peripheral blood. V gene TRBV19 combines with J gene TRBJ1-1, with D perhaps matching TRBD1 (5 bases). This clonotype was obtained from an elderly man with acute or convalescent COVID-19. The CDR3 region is CASSNTGNTEAFF. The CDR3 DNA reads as TGTGCCAGTAGTAATACAGGGAACACTGAAGCTTTCTTT.